A selection of T cell receptor beta chains follows, all from one sample in a study of identifying expanded T cells in peripheral blood. Sequencing used immunoSEQ multiplex PCR; TCRdb keeps in-frame clones, though not all of them. The data contain around 50,000 clones, roughly 87% of them singletons. Material: blood. Receptors were obtained from a person aged 18-70 years in good health. The CDR3 runs from the conserved cysteine through the conserved F or W. Each record gives: V gene, J gene, D gene, clone size, CDR3 protein, CDR3 DNA. The D gene is left open where the match is weak. Rows may omit the clone size; those that give it use once, few, many or a size class.

TRBV7-9	TRBJ2-7	.	.	CASSSQGGSNEQYF	TGTGCCAGCAGCTCCCAAGGGGGAAGCAACGAGCAGTACTTC
TRBV10-2	TRBJ2-3	.	.	CASSEPDGSTDTQYF	TGCGCCAGCAGTGAACCGGATGGAAGCACAGATACGCAGTATTTT
TRBV4-3	TRBJ1-1	TRBD1	.	CASSQDRGKETEAFF	TGCGCCAGCAGCCAGGACAGGGGGAAAGAAACTGAAGCTTTCTTT
TRBV7-2	TRBJ2-7	TRBD2	.	CASSLNRAGITYEQYF	TGTGCCAGCAGCTTAAATCGAGCGGGGATAACCTACGAGCAGTACTTC
TRBV18	TRBJ1-5	.	.	CASSPVKGYSNQPQHF	TGTGCCAGCTCCCCCGTGAAAGGGTATAGCAATCAGCCCCAGCATTTT
TRBV19	TRBJ2-2	.	.	CASSISPSIQTGELFF	TGTGCCAGTAGTATTTCCCCTTCAATACAAACCGGGGAGCTGTTTTTT
TRBV20-1	TRBJ2-7	.	once	CSARDYYEQYF	TGCAGTGCTAGAGACTACTACGAGCAGTACTTC
TRBV7-2	TRBJ1-5	TRBD1	few	CASSLRTGGDQPQHF	TGTGCCAGCAGCCTCCGGACAGGGGGGGACCAGCCCCAGCATTTT
TRBV6-1	TRBJ2-1	.	.	CASERTLNNNEQFF	TGTGCCAGCGAAAGGACCCTTAATAACAATGAGCAGTTCTTC
TRBV2	TRBJ2-1	.	.	CASRGYNEQFF	TGTGCCAGCAGGGGTTACAATGAGCAGTTCTTC
TRBV28	TRBJ1-5	.	.	CASSLQSGFQPQHF	TGTGCCAGCAGTTTACAGTCCGGGTTCCAGCCCCAGCATTTT
TRBV19	TRBJ1-1	.	.	CASSIRTALNTEAFF	TGTGCCAGTAGTATCCGGACAGCCTTGAACACTGAAGCTTTCTTT
TRBV30	TRBJ1-3	TRBD1	.	CAWRTGGGNTIYF	TGTGCCTGGCGGACAGGGGGAGGAAACACCATATATTTT
TRBV7-8	TRBJ1-4	.	.	CASSPSPGRVQANEKLFF	TGTGCCAGCAGCCCAAGCCCGGGCAGGGTCCAAGCTAATGAAAAACTGTTTTTT
TRBV29-1	TRBJ1-4	TRBD1	once	CSALDRDEKLFF	TGCAGCGCCCTGGACAGGGATGAAAAACTGTTTTTT
TRBV27	TRBJ1-2	.	.	CASSTTGTPYGYTF	TGTGCCAGCAGTACCACCGGGACCCCCTATGGCTACACCTTC
TRBV7-2	TRBJ2-3	.	.	CASSKGYGPSTDTQYF	TGTGCCAGCAGCAAAGGGTACGGACCTAGCACAGATACGCAGTATTTT
TRBV19	TRBJ2-7	.	.	CASSESRGGYEQYF	TGTGCCAGTAGTGAATCTCGGGGAGGCTACGAGCAGTACTTC
TRBV7-8	TRBJ2-2	TRBD2	.	CASSLGREGLPGELFF	TGTGCCAGCAGCTTAGGGAGGGAGGGCCTTCCCGGGGAGCTGTTTTTT
TRBV4-3	TRBJ1-2	.	.	CASSQDVGVSYGYTF	TGCGCCAGCAGCCAAGATGTTGGGGTATCCTATGGCTACACCTTC
TRBV5-1	TRBJ2-7	.	.	CASSRLQGYEQYF	TGCGCCAGCAGCAGGCTACAGGGTTACGAGCAGTACTTC
TRBV7-2	TRBJ2-2	.	.	CASSRYTDGELFF	TGTGCCAGCAGCCGGTATACGGACGGGGAGCTGTTTTTT
TRBV15	TRBJ2-5	TRBD1	.	CATTFGQALGETQYF	TGTGCCACCACTTTCGGACAGGCTCTGGGAGAGACCCAGTACTTC
TRBV7-3	TRBJ2-1	.	.	CASSRGGEAGYEQFF	TGTGCCAGCAGCCGAGGGGGAGAAGCAGGGTATGAGCAGTTCTTC
TRBV2	TRBJ2-2	.	.	CASSEIQAGELFF	TGTGCCAGCAGTGAAATCCAGGCCGGGGAGCTGTTTTTT
TRBV5-4	TRBJ2-3	.	.	CASSLERGPTDTQYF	TGTGCCAGCAGCTTGGAACGGGGACCCACAGATACGCAGTATTTT
TRBV7-2	TRBJ2-5	TRBD2	once	CASSSQRGGGETQYF	TGTGCCAGCAGCTCCCAGCGGGGGGGTGGAGAGACCCAGTACTTC
TRBV18	TRBJ2-5	TRBD1	.	CASSPDRAPETQYF	TGTGCCAGCTCACCCGACAGGGCTCCTGAGACCCAGTACTTC
TRBV27	TRBJ2-7	.	.	CASSSRSSYEQYF	TGTGCCAGCAGTTCCAGGAGCTCCTACGAGCAGTACTTC
TRBV2	TRBJ2-5	TRBD1	.	CASSGQGRETQYF	TGTGCCAGCAGCGGACAGGGCCGGGAGACCCAGTACTTC
TRBV9	TRBJ2-3	.	.	CASSVGGHTDTQYF	TGTGCCAGCAGCGTCGGTGGGCACACAGATACGCAGTATTTT